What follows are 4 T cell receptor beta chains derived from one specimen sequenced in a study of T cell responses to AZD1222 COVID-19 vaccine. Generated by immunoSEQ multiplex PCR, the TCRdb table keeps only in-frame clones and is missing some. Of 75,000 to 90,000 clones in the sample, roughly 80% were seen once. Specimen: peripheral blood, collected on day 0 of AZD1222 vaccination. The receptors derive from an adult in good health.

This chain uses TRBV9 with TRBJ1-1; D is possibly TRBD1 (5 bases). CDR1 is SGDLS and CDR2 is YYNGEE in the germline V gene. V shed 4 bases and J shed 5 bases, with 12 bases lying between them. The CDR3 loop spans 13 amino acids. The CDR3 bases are TGTGCCAGCAGCCGGGGGGGAACGACTGAAGCTTTCTTT. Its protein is CASSRGGTTEAFF.

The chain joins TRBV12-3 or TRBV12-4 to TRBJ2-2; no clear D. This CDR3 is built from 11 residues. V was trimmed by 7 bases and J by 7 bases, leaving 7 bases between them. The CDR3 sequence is CASTTGGELFF. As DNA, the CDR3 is TGTGCCAGCACGACCGGCGGGGAGCTGTTTTTT.

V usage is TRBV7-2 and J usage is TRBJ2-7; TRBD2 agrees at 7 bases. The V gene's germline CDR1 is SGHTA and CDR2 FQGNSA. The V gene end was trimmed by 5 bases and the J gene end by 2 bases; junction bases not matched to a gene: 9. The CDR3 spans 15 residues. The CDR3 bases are TGTGCCAGCAGCCTTCTAGCGGAGCTTACCTACGAGCAGTACTTC. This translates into CASSLLAELTYEQYF.

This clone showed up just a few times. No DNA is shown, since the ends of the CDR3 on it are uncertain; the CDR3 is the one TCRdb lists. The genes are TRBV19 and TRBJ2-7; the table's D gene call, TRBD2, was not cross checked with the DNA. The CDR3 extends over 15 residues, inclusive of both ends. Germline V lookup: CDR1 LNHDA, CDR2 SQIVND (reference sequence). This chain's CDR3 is CASTSGGRAPYEQYF.